A selection of T cell receptor beta chains follows, all from one sample in a study of T cells in tuberculosis. The repertoire was sequenced with immunoSEQ multiplex PCR; TCRdb's copy has only in-frame clones and lacks some. Of roughly 28,000 clones in the sample, 85% to 95% are singletons; the top ten hold around 4.7%. The sequenced sample was PBMCs. Receptor source: a donor under 30 with latent tuberculosis or without tuberculosis infection. Each CDR3 is given with its conserved first and last residue. The D gene is left open where the match is weak. For some rows the clone size is stated as once, few or many, or as a class when expanded; others skip it.

j_call v_call clone_size d_call cdr3_nt cdr3_aa
TRBJ1-5 TRBV1 . . TGCACCAGCAGCCAAGGTGTAACCGAGAATCAGCCCCAGCATTTT CTSSQGVTENQPQHF
TRBJ2-1 TRBV28 . . TGTGCCAGCAGATCCGGGAAGGGTTTTTGGGACAATGAGCAGTTCTTC CASRSGKGFWDNEQFF
TRBJ2-2 TRBV11-3 . . TGTGCCAGCAGCTTAGGGACAAACGCGAACACCGGGGAGCTGTTTTTT CASSLGTNANTGELFF
TRBJ2-7 TRBV14 . TRBD2 TGTGCCAGCAGCCCGCGAGCGGGGGTCTCCTACGAGCAGTACTTC CASSPRAGVSYEQYF
TRBJ2-2 TRBV27 . . TGTGCCAGCAGTTCCCGATTTGGGCAGAGCACCGGGGAGCTGTTTTTT CASSSRFGQSTGELFF
TRBJ2-7 TRBV27 . TRBD2 TGTGCCAGCAGCCCCCTAGGCCTAGGCGGGGGGGAATCGAAGCAGTACTTC CASSPLGLGGGESKQYF
TRBJ2-7 TRBV6-5 . TRBD2 TGTGCCAGCACTCCGACTAGCGCGGGCGAGCAGTACTTC CASTPTSAGEQYF
TRBJ2-5 TRBV27 . TRBD1 TGTGCCAGCAGTTTACACAGGGGGCGTGAGACCCAGTACTTC CASSLHRGRETQYF
TRBJ2-7 TRBV7-2 . TRBD1 TGTGCCAGCAGCCCAAGGACAGGGGACCACGAGCAGTACTTC CASSPRTGDHEQYF
TRBJ2-5 TRBV27 . . TGTGCCAGCAGTTATAGTGCCCAGGGTACTCAGTACTTC CASSYSAQGTQYF
TRBJ2-7 TRBV28 . . TGTGCCAGCAGTTCCCGCTACGAGCAGTACTTC CASSSRYEQYF
TRBJ2-1 TRBV25-1 . TRBD1 TGTGCCAGCAGTCCCGGGACAGGGAGTGGGATAAGGCACAATGAGCAGTTCTTC CASSPGTGSGIRHNEQFF
TRBJ2-1 TRBV9 once . TGTGCCAGCAGCTCCCACAGGGGGCAGAGCGGGAGGCCAAATATCAATGAGCAGTTCTTC CASSSHRGQSGRPNINEQFF
TRBJ2-7 TRBV12-2 . . TGTGCAAGTCGCGAAGAACTAGCGGGAGTCGGTGAGCAGTACTTC CASREELAGVGEQYF
TRBJ2-7 TRBV28 . TRBD1 TGTGCCAGCAGTTTAGGAGGGACAGGGTCTGACGAGCAGTACTTC CASSLGGTGSDEQYF
TRBJ1-2 TRBV7-9 . . TGTGCCAGCAGCTTAGTACGTACAGTTGGAAGGTATGGCTACACCTTC CASSLVRTVGRYGYTF
TRBJ1-2 TRBV27 . TRBD1 TGTGCCAGCAGTTTAAGGCAGGGGGATAACTATGGCTACACCTTC CASSLRQGDNYGYTF
TRBJ1-6 TRBV18 . TRBD1 TGTGCCAGCTCACCACCGACAGGGAGTGTCTATAATTCACCCCTCCACTTT CASSPPTGSVYNSPLHF
TRBJ2-1 TRBV20-1 . . TGCAGTGTGGGAGGAGACAATGAGCAGTTCTTC CSVGGDNEQFF
TRBJ2-1 TRBV5-1 . TRBD2 TGCGCCAGCAGCTTGGATACTAGCGGGAGTGATGAGCAGTTCTTC CASSLDTSGSDEQFF
TRBJ2-5 TRBV18 . TRBD1 TGTGCCAGCTCAACAGGGGAAGAAGAGACCCAGTACTTC CASSTGEEETQYF
TRBJ2-1 TRBV11-2 . TRBD2 TGTGCCAGCAGGGGGATTAGCGGGACTCGCGCTGAGCAGTTCTTC CASRGISGTRAEQFF
TRBJ1-2 TRBV29-1 . TRBD1 TGCAGCGTCACAGGGGGCAGGGGCTACACCTTC CSVTGGRGYTF
TRBJ1-3 TRBV4-3 once . TGCGCCAGCAGCCGTTTAACGGGACAACAAAACACCATATATTTT CASSRLTGQQNTIYF
TRBJ1-4 TRBV28 . TRBD1 TGTGCCAGCAGTCAGGGACAGCTTAATGAAAAACTGTTTTTT CASSQGQLNEKLFF
TRBJ2-3 TRBV7-2 once . TGTGCCAGCAGCTCCAGCGTGAGCACAGATACGCAGTATTTT CASSSSVSTDTQYF
TRBJ1-6 TRBV7-8 . . TGTGCCAGCAGGCGAGTTGGGAGGGTGTCCTATAATTCACCCCTCCACTTT CASRRVGRVSYNSPLHF
TRBJ2-3 TRBV27 . . TGTGCCAGCAGTGGGGCCAGCACAGATACGCAGTATTTT CASSGASTDTQYF
TRBJ1-2 TRBV5-1 . . TGCGCCAGCAGCCCGCGGGGGAATGGCTACACCTTC CASSPRGNGYTF
TRBJ1-2 TRBV7-2 . . TGTGCCAGCAGCTTTCAGGTCCGTCCCGCTGGCTACACCTTC CASSFQVRPAGYTF
TRBJ1-4 TRBV9 . TRBD1 TGTGCCAGCAGCGCCCAGGACAGGGGCGATGAAAAACTGTTTTTT CASSAQDRGDEKLFF
TRBJ2-5 TRBV7-2 . . TGTGCCAGCAGCTTATTCCGTGAAGAGACCCAGTACTTC CASSLFREETQYF
TRBJ2-5 TRBV5-1 . . TGCGCCAGCAGCTTGGATACACAAGAGACCCAGTACTTC CASSLDTQETQYF
TRBJ1-3 TRBV30 . . TGTGCCTGGAGTGTAGTCCATGGATCCCAGGTGTTCGTGGCTGGAAACACCATATATTTT CAWSVVHGSQVFVAGNTIYF
TRBJ2-3 TRBV5-1 . . TGCGCCAGCAGCCCCTGGGGGGACAGCGGCACAGATACGCAGTATTTT CASSPWGDSGTDTQYF
TRBJ2-1 TRBV11-2 . TRBD2 TGTGCCAGCAGCTTAGCGAGGCTAGCGGGAAATGAGCAGTTCTTC CASSLARLAGNEQFF
TRBJ2-7 TRBV11-1 once . TGTGCCAGCAGCACCTCGGGGTCGGTCTACGAGCAGTACTTC CASSTSGSVYEQYF
TRBJ1-2 TRBV7-2 . . TGTGCCAGCAGCTTAACGGGGCCGACAGGAGTAAACTATGGCTACACCTTC CASSLTGPTGVNYGYTF
TRBJ1-5 TRBV28 once TRBD1 TGTGCCAGCAGCCAGGACAGGGGGCAGCTCCAGCATTTT CASSQDRGQLQHF
TRBJ2-1 TRBV5-1 . . TGCGCCAGCAGCTCCGGGAGCGGCAGTGAGCAGTTCTTC CASSSGSGSEQFF
TRBJ1-2 TRBV2 . . TGTGCCAGTATGATACCGGGAAACTATGGCTACACCTTC CASMIPGNYGYTF
TRBJ2-1 TRBV4-3 . . TGCGCCAGCAGCCAAGAAGGGGTAGGTGAGCAGTTCTTC CASSQEGVGEQFF
TRBJ1-3 TRBV5-5 . . TGTGCCAGCAGCTTCTCCGTGGGAAACACCATATATTTT CASSFSVGNTIYF
TRBJ2-7 TRBV2 . TRBD2 TGTGCCAGCAGCGAACTAGCGGGAGGAGAGAACGAGCAGTACTTC CASSELAGGENEQYF
TRBJ1-1 TRBV28 . TRBD1 TGTGCCAGCAGTTTTGAGACAGGGGGAGTCACTGAAGCTTTCTTT CASSFETGGVTEAFF
TRBJ2-7 TRBV5-1 . TRBD1 TGCGCCAGCAGCTTGGGGTTTTCGGACAGGGCCTACGAGCAGTACTTC CASSLGFSDRAYEQYF
TRBJ2-1 TRBV5-1 . TRBD2 TGCGCCAGCAGCCGCGGGACTAGCGGGGGGTTCGACAATGAGCAGTTCTTC CASSRGTSGGFDNEQFF
TRBJ1-5 TRBV5-5 . . TGTGCCAGCAGCTTGCACAATCAGCCCCAGCATTTT CASSLHNQPQHF
TRBJ2-7 TRBV11-3 . TRBD2 TGTGCCAGCAGCTCTACGATACTAGCGGGAATCTACGAGCAGTACTTC CASSSTILAGIYEQYF
TRBJ1-6 TRBV2 . TRBD1 TGTGCCAGCAGAGGGACAGGCTATAATTCACCCCTCCACTTT CASRGTGYNSPLHF
TRBJ1-3 TRBV9 . . TGTGCCAGCAGCGGGGGACATGGCCCTGGAAACACCATATATTTT CASSGGHGPGNTIYF
TRBJ2-3 TRBV1 . . TGCACCAGCAGGCTCGGGACTAGCGGATCTAGCACAGATACGCAGTATTTT CTSRLGTSGSSTDTQYF
TRBJ1-1 TRBV29-1 once . TGCAGCGTTGGGAGGGATGAGAACACTGAAGCTTTCTTT CSVGRDENTEAFF
TRBJ2-3 TRBV2 few TRBD2 TGTGCCAGCAGTGAAGGGTCTAGCGGGGGTTGGGATACGCAGTATTTT CASSEGSSGGWDTQYF
TRBJ1-6 TRBV7-3 . . TGTGCCAGCAGCTCCCCCGGTTCACCCCTCCACTTT CASSSPGSPLHF